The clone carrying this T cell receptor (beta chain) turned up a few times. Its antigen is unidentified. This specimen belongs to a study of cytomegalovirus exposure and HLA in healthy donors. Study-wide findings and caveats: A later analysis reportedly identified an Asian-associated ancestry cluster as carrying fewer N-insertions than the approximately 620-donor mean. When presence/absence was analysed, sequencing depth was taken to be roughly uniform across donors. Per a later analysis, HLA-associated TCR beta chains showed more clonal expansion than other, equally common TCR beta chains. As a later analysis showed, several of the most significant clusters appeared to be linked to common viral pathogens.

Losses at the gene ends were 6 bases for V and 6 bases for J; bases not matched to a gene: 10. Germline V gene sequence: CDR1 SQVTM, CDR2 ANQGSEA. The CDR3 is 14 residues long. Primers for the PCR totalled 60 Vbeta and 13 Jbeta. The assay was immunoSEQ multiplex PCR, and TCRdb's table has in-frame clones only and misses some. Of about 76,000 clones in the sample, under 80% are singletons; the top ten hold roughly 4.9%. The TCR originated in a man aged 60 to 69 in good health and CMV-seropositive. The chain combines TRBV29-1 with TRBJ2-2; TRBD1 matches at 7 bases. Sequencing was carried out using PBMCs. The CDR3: CSVRGTVVPGELFF. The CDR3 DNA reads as TGCAGCGTGAGGGGGACAGTCGTCCCCGGGGAGCTGTTTTTT.